One sample yielded the 23 T cell receptor beta chains listed below, sequenced in a study of cytomegalovirus exposure and HLA in healthy donors. A multiplex PCR was run with 60 Vbeta primers and 13 Jbeta primers. Profiling relied on immunoSEQ multiplex PCR, and the TCRdb table lists in-frame clones only, not all of them. The table records 120,000 or so clones, 83% of them present only once. The specimen sequenced was PBMCs. The receptors stem from a man in his late teens or twenties in good health and CMV-seropositive.

V is TRBV6-1 and J is TRBJ1-2; TRBD1 agrees at 7 bases. CDR3 length: 14 amino acids. Trimming at V came to 3 bases and at J to 4 bases, leaving 5 bases not matched to a gene. Germline V gives CDR1 MNHNS, CDR2 SASEGT. Here the CDR3 DNA reads TGTGCCAGCAGTGAGCAACAGGGGTTCTATGGCTACACCTTC. Amino acid sequence: CASSEQQGFYGYTF.

This chain uses TRBV4-1 with TRBJ2-2; D not certain. V lost 3 bases, J lost 4 bases, and 3 bases lay in between. Looked up from germline, CDR1 is MGHRA and CDR2 is YSYEKL. The CDR3 totals 12 residues. The CDR3 nucleotides are TGCGCCAGCAGCCACCTCACCGGGGAGCTGTTTTTT. Translated: CASSHLTGELFF.

The CDR3 region has the DNA TGCGCCAGCAGCCTAACGCTTGAGGCTGGCACAGATACGCAGTATTTT. Protein product: CASSLTLEAGTDTQYF. The V call is TRBV4-1, the J call TRBJ2-3; D remains ambiguous. The CDR3 sequence is 16 residues long. V was pared by 4 bases and J by 1 base, with 15 bases between. CDR1 MGHRA and CDR2 YSYEKL come from the germline V gene.

This chain joins TRBV11-2 and TRBJ1-2; a possible D gene is TRBD1 (6 bases). The CDR3 is made up of 14 amino acids. V gave up 5 bases and J gave up 6 bases, with 16 bases separating them. Germline values: CDR1 SGHAT, CDR2 FQNNGV. DNA for the CDR3: TGTGCCAGCAGCGTAAACAGGGTCGTCGATGGCTACACCTTC. It is translated as CASSVNRVVDGYTF.

The CDR3 spells CASLAGGSGNTQYF. The CDR3, as DNA: TGTGCCAGCCTAGCGGGGGGCTCGGGGAATACGCAGTATTTT. The chain carries TRBV6-1 and TRBJ2-3, with 11 bases that match TRBD2. This CDR3 has 14 residues. The trim removed 8 bases at V and 7 bases at J, leaving 8 bases unmatched. Germline lookup yields CDR1 MNHNS and CDR2 SASEGT.

This chain joins TRBV5-1 and TRBJ2-3, with a tentative D call TRBD2 (7 bases). Germline V gene data show CDR1 as SGHRS and CDR2 as YFSETQ. Deletions cut 7 bases from V and 2 bases from J, with 14 bases between. The CDR3 is made up of 14 amino acids. The DNA for the CDR3 is TGCGCCAGCCGCTCGGCGGGGGCCACAGATACGCAGTATTTT. Protein: CASRSAGATDTQYF.

This clone was recorded only once. J is TRBJ2-5 and V is TRBV7-2, with 8 bases fitting TRBD2. There are 16 residues in the CDR3. With 4 bases clipped from V and 7 bases from J, the junction kept 14 bases outside the gene matches. The germline CDR1 and CDR2 sequences are SGHTA and FQGNSA. CDR3 residues: CASSYRAGDQGGTQYF. In DNA form, the CDR3 reads TGTGCCAGCAGCTATCGAGCGGGGGATCAGGGCGGGACCCAGTACTTC.

The chain employs TRBV5-1 and TRBJ2-5; D is possibly TRBD2 (6 bases). Germline CDR1 SGHRS, CDR2 YFSETQ. This CDR3 spans 13 amino acids. The germline V and J ends were trimmed by 7 bases and 5 bases, with 15 bases remaining between them. CDR3 protein: CASDRGGDETQYF. The CDR3 coding sequence is TGCGCCAGCGATCGGGGAGGTGACGAGACCCAGTACTTC.

The chain recombines TRBV27 with TRBJ2-7; D is possibly TRBD1 (5 bases). CDR1 MNHEY and CDR2 SMNVEV come from the germline V gene (reference sequence). The CDR3 runs to 15 residues. Between the trimmed V and J ends, which lost 2 bases and 2 bases, there was a span of 13 bases. In nucleotides, the CDR3 is TGTGCCAGCAGTTTACAGGGTTCCCTAGCCTACGAGCAGTACTTC. Encoded protein: CASSLQGSLAYEQYF.

The chain joins TRBV7-8 to TRBJ2-5, with 10 bases fitting TRBD2. This CDR3 is built from 18 residues. The ends lost 0 bases at V and 1 base at J; junction bases unmatched: 8. Germline CDR1 is SGHVS and CDR2 is FQNEAQ. In DNA form, the CDR3 reads TGTGCCAGCAGCTTAGCAGCGGGGGGGGGACCTTTCCAAGAGACCCAGTACTTC. This encodes CASSLAAGGGPFQETQYF.

This chain links TRBV12-5 with TRBJ2-3; possibly TRBD1 for D (6 bases). Trimming took 9 bases from V and 4 from J, leaving 17 bases between them. The CDR3 spans 14 residues. Per germline, CDR1 LGHNT and CDR2 FRNRAP. This CDR3 is CASHLQGSPDTQYF. The DNA of the CDR3 is TGTGCTAGCCACCTTCAGGGGAGCCCAGATACGCAGTATTTT.

This clone was found once. The gene calls are TRBV19 and TRBJ2-3; 8 bases align to TRBD2. The CDR3 totals 13 residues. Per the germline V gene, CDR1 is LNHDA and CDR2 is SQIVND (reference sequence). Germline trimming cut 7 bases from V and 7 bases from J; bases unmatched to any gene: 7. CDR3 protein: CASTGGGRNTQYF. The CDR3, as DNA: TGTGCCAGTACCGGGGGGGGCCGGAATACGCAGTATTTT.

The rearrangement uses TRBV27 and TRBJ2-2; 9 bases map to TRBD1. CDR1 MNHEY and CDR2 SMNVEV come from the germline V gene (reference sequence). CDR3 length equals 16 residues. The V and J ends lost 8 bases and 6 bases, in that order; junction bases with no gene match: 13. The CDR3 region is CASGTNRGPYPGELFF. The CDR3 nucleotides are TGTGCCAGCGGAACCAACAGGGGGCCCTACCCCGGGGAGCTGTTTTTT.

This clone was counted a single time. The V call is TRBV10-3, the J call TRBJ2-7; TRBD1 matches at 10 bases. The CDR3 contains 14 residues. In germline, CDR1 is ENHRY, CDR2 SYGVKD. Trimming cost V 6 bases and J 5 bases; bases outside gene matches: 7. CDR3 sequence reads: CAISRDRGNDEQYF. The CDR3 DNA reads TGTGCCATCAGCAGGGACAGGGGAAACGACGAGCAGTACTTC.

Remarks on this clone: The identical CDR3 is also encoded by other nucleotide sequences in the sample. The genes are TRBV11-3 and TRBJ2-7; 7 bases align to TRBD2. With 5 bases clipped from V and 2 bases from J, the junction kept 9 bases outside the gene matches. CDR3 length: 15 amino acids. Germline V gene sequence: CDR1 SGHNT, CDR2 YENEEA. The CDR3 spells CASSKRGDPTYEQYF. DNA for the CDR3: TGTGCCAGCAGCAAACGGGGGGACCCGACCTACGAGCAGTACTTC.

There are a few counts of this clone. A single base is all that separates this from a far larger clone, so a read error is likely. This chain links TRBV4-1 with TRBJ1-2; 9 nucleotides match TRBD1. CDR3 length equals 12 residues. Germline V gene data show CDR1 as MGHRA and CDR2 as YSYEKL. Here the CDR3 reads CVSRDRGDGYTF. The CDR3 DNA reads TGCGTCAGCAGAGACAGGGGGGATGGCTACACCTTC.

In nucleotides, the CDR3 is TGTGCCAGCAGTTTAGAGGGGGACACTGAAGCTTTCTTT. Protein sequence: CASSLEGDTEAFF. The chain recombines TRBV28 with TRBJ1-1, with a weak D call TRBD1 (6 bases). The CDR3 spans 13 residues. Trimming removed 2 bases at V and 3 bases at J, with 7 bases between. Per the germline V gene, CDR1 is MDHEN and CDR2 is SYDVKM. The full variable domain, completed using reference TRBV28 and TRBJ1-1, is DVKVTQSSRYLVKRTGEKVFLECVQDMDHENMFWYRQDPGLGLRLIYFSYDVKMKEKGDIPEGYSVSREKKERFSLILESASTNQTSMYLCASSLEGDTEAFFGQGTRLTVV.

The CDR3 DNA reads TGTGCCACCAGCAGAAGCCCGCGGGTATCCTACGAGCAGTACTTC. Encoded protein: CATSRSPRVSYEQYF. J is TRBJ2-7 and V is TRBV15; tentative D call: TRBD2 (5 bases). Germline V CDR1 and CDR2: LNHNV, YYDKDF (reference sequence). The length of the CDR3 is 15 residues. Trimming pared 2 bases from V and 1 base from J, leaving 12 bases between.

V usage is TRBV30 and J usage is TRBJ1-2; D perhaps matches TRBD1 (5 bases). CDR3 length equals 14 residues. Germline V gene lookup returns CDR1 GTSNPN and CDR2 SVGIG (reference sequence). Trimming pared 5 bases from V and 1 base from J, leaving 14 bases between. CDR3 coding DNA: TGTGCCTGGGGAACCGCCAGGGATAACTATGGCTACACCTTC. Translating it yields CAWGTARDNYGYTF.

The chain recombines TRBV6-5 with TRBJ2-1; D is possibly TRBD1 (7 bases). Per the germline V gene, CDR1 is MNHEY and CDR2 is SVGAGI. This CDR3 region has 15 residues. V was pared by 5 bases and J by 7 bases, with 18 bases between. Here the CDR3 DNA reads TGTGCCAGCAGTCCCCCAGGGGGGCGCGGGAATGAGCAGTTCTTC. Translation gives CASSPPGGRGNEQFF.

The chain couples TRBV25-1 to TRBJ2-3; D is uncertain. This CDR3 comprises 14 residues. Trimming stripped 5 bases from V and 0 bases from J, with 9 bases between. CDR1 and CDR2 from the germline V gene are MGHDK and SYGVNS. CDR3 DNA sequence: TGTGCCAGCAGTAGTCCTAAAAGCACAGATACGCAGTATTTT. This gives the protein CASSSPKSTDTQYF.

This sequence joins TRBV5-4 and TRBJ1-2; 7 positions match TRBD1. Germline values: CDR1 SGHNT, CDR2 YYREEE (reference sequence). J lost 5 bases, V lost 3 bases, and 10 bases had no gene match. This CDR3 has 15 residues. CDR3 bases: TGTGCCAGCAGCTCGACAGGGTCTAAGGGGTATGGCTACACCTTC. Amino acid sequence: CASSSTGSKGYGYTF.

This clone was counted a few times. This rearrangement joins TRBV19 to TRBJ2-7; a possible D gene is TRBD1 (5 bases). Trimming removed 2 bases at V and 0 bases at J, with 8 bases between. Looked up from germline, CDR1 is LNHDA and CDR2 is SQIVND (reference sequence). The CDR3 spans 14 residues. CDR3 residues: CASSITGFSYEQYF. In DNA, the CDR3 is TGTGCCAGTAGTATAACAGGTTTCTCCTACGAGCAGTACTTC.